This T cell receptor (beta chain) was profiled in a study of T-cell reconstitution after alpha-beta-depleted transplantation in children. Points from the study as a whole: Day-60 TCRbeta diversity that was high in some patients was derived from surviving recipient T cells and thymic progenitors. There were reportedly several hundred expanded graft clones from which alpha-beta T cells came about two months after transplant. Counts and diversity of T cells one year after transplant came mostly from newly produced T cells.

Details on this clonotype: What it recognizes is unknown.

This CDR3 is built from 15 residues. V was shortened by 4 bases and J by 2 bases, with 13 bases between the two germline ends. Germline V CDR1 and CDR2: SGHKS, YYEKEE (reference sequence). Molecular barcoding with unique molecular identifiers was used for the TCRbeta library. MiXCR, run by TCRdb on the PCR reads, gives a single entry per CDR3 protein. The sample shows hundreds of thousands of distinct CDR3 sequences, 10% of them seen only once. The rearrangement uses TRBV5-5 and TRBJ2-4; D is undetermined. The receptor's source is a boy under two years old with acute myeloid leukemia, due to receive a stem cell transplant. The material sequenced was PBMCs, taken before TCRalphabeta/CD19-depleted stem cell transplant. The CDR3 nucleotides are TGTGCCAGCAGCCCGTTTTCTGGGCCCAAAAACATTCAGTACTTC. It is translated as CASSPFSGPKNIQYF.